This T cell receptor (beta chain) stems from a study of T cell responses to AZD1222 COVID-19 vaccine. Points from the study as a whole: Sampling captured repertoires only after the peak T cell response. AZD1222 recipients seropositive at baseline numbered only 5 or 6.

Pooling of second doses given at about 4 or about 12 weeks was done. This clone was seen once. Its target is unknown. Some clones are missing from TCRdb's copy, which holds only in-frame ones; the method was immunoSEQ multiplex PCR. The repertoire includes about 84,000 clones, over 80% of them detected once, and roughly 12% sits in the top ten. The CDR3 consists of 16 residues. CDR1 KGHDR and CDR2 SFDVKD come from the germline V gene. V lost 1 base, J lost 6 bases, and 15 bases lay in between. Sequenced here: peripheral blood, sampled 28 days after the second AZD1222 dose. The TCR was taken from an adult who received the AZD1222 COVID-19 vaccine. The chain is built from TRBV24-1 and TRBJ2-1, with D possibly being TRBD2 (6 bases). This CDR3 reads CATSDFYTGAGNEQFF. CDR3 in DNA: TGTGCCACCAGTGATTTTTATACGGGAGCAGGCAATGAGCAGTTCTTC.